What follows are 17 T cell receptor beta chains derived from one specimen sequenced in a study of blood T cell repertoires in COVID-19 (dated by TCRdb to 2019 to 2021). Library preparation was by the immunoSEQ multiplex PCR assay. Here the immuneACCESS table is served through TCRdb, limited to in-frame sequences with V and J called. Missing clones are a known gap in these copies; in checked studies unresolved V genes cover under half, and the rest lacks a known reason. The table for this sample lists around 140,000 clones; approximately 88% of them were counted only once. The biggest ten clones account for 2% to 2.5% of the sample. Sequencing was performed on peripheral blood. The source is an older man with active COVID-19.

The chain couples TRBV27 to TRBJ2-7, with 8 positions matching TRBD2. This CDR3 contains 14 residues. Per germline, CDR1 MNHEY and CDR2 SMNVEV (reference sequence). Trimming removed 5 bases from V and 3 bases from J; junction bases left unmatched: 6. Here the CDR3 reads CASSTAAGGYEQYF. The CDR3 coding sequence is TGTGCCAGCAGTACAGCCGCGGGAGGCTACGAGCAGTACTTC.

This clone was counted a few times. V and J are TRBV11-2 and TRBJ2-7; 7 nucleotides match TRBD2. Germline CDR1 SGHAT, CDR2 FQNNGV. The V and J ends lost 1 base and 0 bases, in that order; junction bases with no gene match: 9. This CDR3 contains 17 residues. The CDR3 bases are TGTGCCAGCAGCTTAGCTGGGGGGGGGTCGAGCTCCTACGAGCAGTACTTC. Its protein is CASSLAGGGSSSYEQYF.

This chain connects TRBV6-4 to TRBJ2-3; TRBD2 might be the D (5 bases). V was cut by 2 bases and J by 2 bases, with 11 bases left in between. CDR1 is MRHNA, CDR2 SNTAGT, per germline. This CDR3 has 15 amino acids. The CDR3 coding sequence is TGTGCCAGCAGTGACGGAGGTGGTGCCACAGATACGCAGTATTTT. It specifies CASSDGGGATDTQYF.

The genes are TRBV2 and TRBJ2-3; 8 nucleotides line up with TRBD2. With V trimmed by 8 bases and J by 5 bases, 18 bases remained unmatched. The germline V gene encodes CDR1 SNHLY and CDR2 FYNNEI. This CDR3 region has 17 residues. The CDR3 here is CASSADGIAGGGDTQYF. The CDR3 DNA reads TGTGCCAGCTCCGCCGACGGTATCGCGGGGGGCGGAGATACGCAGTATTTT.

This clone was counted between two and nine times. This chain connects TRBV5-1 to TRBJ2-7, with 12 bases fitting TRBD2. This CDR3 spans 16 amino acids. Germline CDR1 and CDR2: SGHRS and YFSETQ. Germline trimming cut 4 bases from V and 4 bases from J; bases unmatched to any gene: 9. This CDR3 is CASSPTGLAGRYEQYF. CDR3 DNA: TGCGCCAGCAGCCCCACTGGACTAGCGGGGCGATACGAGCAGTACTTC.

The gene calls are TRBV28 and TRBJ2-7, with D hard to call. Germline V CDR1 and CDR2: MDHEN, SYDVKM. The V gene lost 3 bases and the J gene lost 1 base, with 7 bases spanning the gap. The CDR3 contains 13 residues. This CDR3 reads CASSFRLSYEQYF. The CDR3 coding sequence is TGTGCCAGCAGTTTCAGGCTGTCCTACGAGCAGTACTTC.

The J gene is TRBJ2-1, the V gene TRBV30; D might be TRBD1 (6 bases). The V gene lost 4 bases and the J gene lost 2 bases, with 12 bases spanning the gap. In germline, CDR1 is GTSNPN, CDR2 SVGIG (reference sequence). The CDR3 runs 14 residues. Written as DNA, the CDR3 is TGTGCCTGGACCGTGGGACATACCTACAATGAGCAGTTCTTC. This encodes CAWTVGHTYNEQFF.

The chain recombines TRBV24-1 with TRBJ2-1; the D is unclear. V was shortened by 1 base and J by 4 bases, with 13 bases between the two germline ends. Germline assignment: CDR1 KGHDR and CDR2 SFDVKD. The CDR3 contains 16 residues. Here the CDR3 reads CATSDLGGGGYNEQFF. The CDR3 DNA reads TGTGCCACCAGTGATTTAGGCGGCGGCGGATACAATGAGCAGTTCTTC.

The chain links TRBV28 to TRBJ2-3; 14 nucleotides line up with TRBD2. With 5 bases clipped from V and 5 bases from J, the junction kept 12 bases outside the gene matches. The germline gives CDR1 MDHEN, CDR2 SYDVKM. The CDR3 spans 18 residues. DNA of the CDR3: TGTGCCAGCAGTCCATCAGGACTAGCGGGAGGATGGGGAGATACGCAGTATTTT. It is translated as CASSPSGLAGGWGDTQYF.

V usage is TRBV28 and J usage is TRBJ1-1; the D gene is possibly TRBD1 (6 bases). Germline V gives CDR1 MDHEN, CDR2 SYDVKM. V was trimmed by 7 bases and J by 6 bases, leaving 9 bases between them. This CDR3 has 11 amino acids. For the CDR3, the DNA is TGTGCCAGCAAGGGGGGGCCTGAAGCTTTCTTT. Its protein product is CASKGGPEAFF. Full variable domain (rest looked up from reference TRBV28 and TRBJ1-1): DVKVTQSSRYLVKRTGEKVFLECVQDMDHENMFWYRQDPGLGLRLIYFSYDVKMKEKGDIPEGYSVSREKKERFSLILESASTNQTSMYLCASKGGPEAFFGQGTRLTVV.

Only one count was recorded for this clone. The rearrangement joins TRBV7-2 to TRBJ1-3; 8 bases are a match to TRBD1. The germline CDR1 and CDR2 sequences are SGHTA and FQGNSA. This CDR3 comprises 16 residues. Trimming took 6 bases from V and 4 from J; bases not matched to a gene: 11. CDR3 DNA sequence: TGTGCCAGCAGGGACAACCGACAGGGGTCCGGAAACACCATATATTTT. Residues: CASRDNRQGSGNTIYF.

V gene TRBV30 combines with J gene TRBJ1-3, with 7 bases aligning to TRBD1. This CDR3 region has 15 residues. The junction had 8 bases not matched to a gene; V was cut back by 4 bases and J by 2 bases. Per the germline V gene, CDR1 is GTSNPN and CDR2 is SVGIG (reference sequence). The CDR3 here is CAWILDRAAGNTIYF. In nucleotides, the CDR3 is TGTGCCTGGATCCTAGACAGGGCGGCTGGAAACACCATATATTTT.

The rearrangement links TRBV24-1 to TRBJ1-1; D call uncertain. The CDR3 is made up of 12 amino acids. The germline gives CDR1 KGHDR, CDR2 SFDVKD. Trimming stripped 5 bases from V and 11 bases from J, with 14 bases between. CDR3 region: CATSGPRGLAFF. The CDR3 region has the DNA TGTGCCACCAGTGGCCCCCGCGGGTTGGCTTTCTTT.

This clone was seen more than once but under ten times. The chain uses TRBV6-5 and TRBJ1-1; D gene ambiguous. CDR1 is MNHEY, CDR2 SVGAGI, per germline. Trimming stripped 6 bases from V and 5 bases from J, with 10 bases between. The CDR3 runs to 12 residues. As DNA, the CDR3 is TGTGCCAGCAGGAGGGAGGAGACTGAAGCTTTCTTT. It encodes CASRREETEAFF.

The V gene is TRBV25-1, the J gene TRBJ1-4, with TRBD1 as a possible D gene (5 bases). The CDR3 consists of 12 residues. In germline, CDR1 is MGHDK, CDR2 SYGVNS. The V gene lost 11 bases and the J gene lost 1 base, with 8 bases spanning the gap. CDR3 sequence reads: CAGQGTNEKLFF. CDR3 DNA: TGTGCCGGCCAGGGAACTAATGAAAAACTGTTTTTT.

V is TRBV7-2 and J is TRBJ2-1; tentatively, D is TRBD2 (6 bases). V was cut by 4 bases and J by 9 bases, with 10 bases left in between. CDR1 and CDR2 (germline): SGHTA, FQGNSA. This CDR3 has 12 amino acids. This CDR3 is CASSSGGGEQFF. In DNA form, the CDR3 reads TGTGCCAGCAGCTCCGGGGGTGGTGAGCAGTTCTTC.

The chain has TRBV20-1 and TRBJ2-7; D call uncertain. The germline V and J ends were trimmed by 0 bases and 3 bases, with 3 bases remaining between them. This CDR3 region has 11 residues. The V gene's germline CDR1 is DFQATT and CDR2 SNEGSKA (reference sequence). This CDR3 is CSARDGYEQYF. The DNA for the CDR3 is TGCAGTGCTAGAGACGGCTACGAGCAGTACTTC.